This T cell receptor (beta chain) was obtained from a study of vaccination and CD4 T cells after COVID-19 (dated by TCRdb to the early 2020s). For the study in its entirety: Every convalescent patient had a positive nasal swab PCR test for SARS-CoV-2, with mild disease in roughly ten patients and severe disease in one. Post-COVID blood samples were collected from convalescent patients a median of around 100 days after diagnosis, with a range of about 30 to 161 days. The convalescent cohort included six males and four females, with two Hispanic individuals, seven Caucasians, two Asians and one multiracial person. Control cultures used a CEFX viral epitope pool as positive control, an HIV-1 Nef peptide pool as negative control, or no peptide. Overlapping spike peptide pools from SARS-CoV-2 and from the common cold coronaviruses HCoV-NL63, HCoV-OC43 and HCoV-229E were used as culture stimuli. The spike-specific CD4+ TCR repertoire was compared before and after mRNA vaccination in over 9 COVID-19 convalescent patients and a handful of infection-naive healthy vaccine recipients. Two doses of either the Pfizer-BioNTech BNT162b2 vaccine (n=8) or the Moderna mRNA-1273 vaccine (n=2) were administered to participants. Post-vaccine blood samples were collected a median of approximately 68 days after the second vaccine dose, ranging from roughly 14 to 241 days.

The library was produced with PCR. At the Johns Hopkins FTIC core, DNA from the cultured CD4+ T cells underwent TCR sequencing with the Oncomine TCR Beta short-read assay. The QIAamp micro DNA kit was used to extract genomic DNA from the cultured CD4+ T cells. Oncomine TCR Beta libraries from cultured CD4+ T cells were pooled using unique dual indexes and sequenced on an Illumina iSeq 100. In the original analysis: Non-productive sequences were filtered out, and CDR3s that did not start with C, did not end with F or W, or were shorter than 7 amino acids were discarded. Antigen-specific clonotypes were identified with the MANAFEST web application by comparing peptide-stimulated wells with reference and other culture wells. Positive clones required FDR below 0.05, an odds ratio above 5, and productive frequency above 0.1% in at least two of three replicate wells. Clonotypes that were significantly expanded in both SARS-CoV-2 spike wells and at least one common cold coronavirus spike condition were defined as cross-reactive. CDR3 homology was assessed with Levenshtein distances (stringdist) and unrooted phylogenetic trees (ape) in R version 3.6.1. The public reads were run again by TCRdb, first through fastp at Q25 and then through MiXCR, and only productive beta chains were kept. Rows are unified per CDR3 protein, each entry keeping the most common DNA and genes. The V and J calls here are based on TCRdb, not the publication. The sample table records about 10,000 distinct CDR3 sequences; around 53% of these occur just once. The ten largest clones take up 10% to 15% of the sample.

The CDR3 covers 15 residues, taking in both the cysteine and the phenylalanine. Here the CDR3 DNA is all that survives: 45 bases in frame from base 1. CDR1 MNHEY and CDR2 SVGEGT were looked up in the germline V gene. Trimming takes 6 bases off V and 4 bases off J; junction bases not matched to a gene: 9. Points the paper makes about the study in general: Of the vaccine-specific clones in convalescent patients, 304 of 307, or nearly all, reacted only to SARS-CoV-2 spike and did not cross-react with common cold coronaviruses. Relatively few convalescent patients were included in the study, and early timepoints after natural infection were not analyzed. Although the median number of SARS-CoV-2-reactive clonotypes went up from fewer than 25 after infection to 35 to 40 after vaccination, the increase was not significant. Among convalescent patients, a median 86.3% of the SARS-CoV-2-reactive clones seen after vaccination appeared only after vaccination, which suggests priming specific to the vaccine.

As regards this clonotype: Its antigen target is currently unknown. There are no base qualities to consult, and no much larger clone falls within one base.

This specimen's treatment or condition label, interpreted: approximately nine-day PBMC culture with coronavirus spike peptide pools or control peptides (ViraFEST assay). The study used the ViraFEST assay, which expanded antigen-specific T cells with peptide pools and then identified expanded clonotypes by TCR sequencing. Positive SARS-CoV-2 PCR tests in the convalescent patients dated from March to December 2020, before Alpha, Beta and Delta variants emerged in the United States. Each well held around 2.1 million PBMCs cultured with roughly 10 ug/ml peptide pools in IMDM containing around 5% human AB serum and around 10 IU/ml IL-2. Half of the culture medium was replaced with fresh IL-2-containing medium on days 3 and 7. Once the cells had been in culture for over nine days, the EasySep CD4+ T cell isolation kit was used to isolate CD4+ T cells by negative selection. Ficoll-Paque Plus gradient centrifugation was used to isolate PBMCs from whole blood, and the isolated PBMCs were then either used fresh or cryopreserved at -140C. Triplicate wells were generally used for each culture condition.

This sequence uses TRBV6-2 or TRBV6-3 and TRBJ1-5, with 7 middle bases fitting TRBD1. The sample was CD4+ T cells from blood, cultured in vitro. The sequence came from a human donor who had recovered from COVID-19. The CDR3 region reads CASRHRLTGNQPQHF. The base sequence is TGTGCCAGCAGGCATCGACTGACAGGGAATCAGCCCCAGCATTTT.